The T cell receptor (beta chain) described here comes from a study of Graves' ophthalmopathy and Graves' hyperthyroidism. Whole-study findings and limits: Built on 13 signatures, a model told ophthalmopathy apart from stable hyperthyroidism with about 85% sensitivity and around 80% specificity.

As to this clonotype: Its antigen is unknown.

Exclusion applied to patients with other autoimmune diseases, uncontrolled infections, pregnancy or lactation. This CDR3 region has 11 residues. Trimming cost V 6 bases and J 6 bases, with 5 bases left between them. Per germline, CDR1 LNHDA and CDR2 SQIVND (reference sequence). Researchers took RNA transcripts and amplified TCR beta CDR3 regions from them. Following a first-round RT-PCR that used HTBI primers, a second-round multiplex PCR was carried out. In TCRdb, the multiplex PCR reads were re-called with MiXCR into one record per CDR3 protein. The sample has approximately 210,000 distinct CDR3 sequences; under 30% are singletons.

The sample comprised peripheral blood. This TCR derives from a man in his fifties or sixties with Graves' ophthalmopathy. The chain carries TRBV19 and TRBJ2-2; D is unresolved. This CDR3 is CASRQSGELFF. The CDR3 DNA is TGTGCCAGTAGACAGTCCGGGGAGCTGTTTTTT.